Presented here are 24 T cell receptor beta chains from one specimen sequenced in a study of Graves' ophthalmopathy and Graves' hyperthyroidism listed by TCRdb under 2018. The instrument was an Illumina HiSeq 2000. For repertoire sequencing, TCR beta CDR3 regions were amplified from RNA transcripts. The first round was an RT-PCR using HTBI primers with the Qiagen OneStep RT-PCR kit, and this first round was followed by a second-round multiplex PCR, then size selection and purification. TCRdb reran the public reads through fastp at Q25 and MiXCR, keeping productive beta chains. Entries that share a CDR3 protein sequence are merged under the most common genes and DNA. This sample comprises around 1,200,000 distinct CDR3 sequences, 35% to 45% of them detected only once. Around 10% of the sample is taken by the ten largest. The sample consisted of peripheral blood or thyroid tissue (not recorded which). Receptors were obtained from an adult man with Graves' hyperthyroidism.

The chain combines TRBV5-1 with TRBJ2-7; D possibly corresponds to TRBD1 (7 bases). Germline V gives CDR1 SGHRS, CDR2 YFSETQ. Trimming stripped 2 bases from V and 5 bases from J, with 14 bases between. The CDR3 runs 14 residues. Written as DNA, the CDR3 is TGCGCCAGCAGCTTCTTAGACAGGGAGGACGAGCAGTACTTC. Translation: CASSFLDREDEQYF. Combining the CDR3 with reference TRBV5-1 and TRBJ2-7 gives the whole variable domain KAGVTQTPRYLIKTRGQQVTLSCSPISGHRSVSWYQQTPGQGLQFLFEYFSETQRNKGNFPGRFSGRQFSNSRSEMNVSTLELGDSALYLCASSFLDREDEQYFGPGTRLTVT.

This clonotype was seen many times. V usage is TRBV20-1 and J usage is TRBJ1-2; D is possibly TRBD1 (5 bases). V was shortened by 1 base and J by 5 bases, with 11 bases between the two germline ends. Germline loops: CDR1 DFQATT, CDR2 SNEGSKA (reference sequence). This CDR3 is 13 amino acids long. DNA of the CDR3: TGCAGTGCTAGAGTTGAGCAGGGTTATGGCTACACCTTC. Residues: CSARVEQGYGYTF.

This clonotype was counted ten times or more. The chain has TRBV7-2 and TRBJ1-3; D gene uncertain. The germline CDR1 and CDR2 sequences are SGHTA and FQGNSA. This CDR3 has 16 amino acids. V was shortened by 4 bases and J by 0 bases, with 13 bases between the two germline ends. CDR3 in amino acids: CASSSSQASSGNTIYF. The CDR3 DNA reads as TGTGCCAGCAGCTCTTCCCAGGCGAGCTCTGGAAACACCATATATTTT.

This clonotype was counted many times. This chain connects TRBV5-5 to TRBJ2-7; D might be TRBD1 or TRBD2, each matching 6 bases. The V gene's germline CDR1 is SGHKS and CDR2 YYEKEE (reference sequence). V lost 3 bases and J 2 bases, leaving 12 bases between the germline ends. CDR3 length: 14 residues. This chain's CDR3 is CASSSAGGPYEQYF. CDR3 nucleotides: TGTGCCAGCAGCTCGGCCGGGGGCCCCTACGAGCAGTACTTC.

The J gene is TRBJ2-7, the V gene TRBV20-1, with D possibly TRBD1 on 5 matching bases. V lost 0 bases, J lost 0 bases, and 15 bases lay in between. The CDR3 runs 16 residues. Germline V gene lookup returns CDR1 DFQATT and CDR2 SNEGSKA (reference sequence). CDR3 amino acids: CSAREDHDSFSYEQYF. CDR3 DNA sequence: TGCAGTGCTAGAGAAGACCACGACAGTTTCTCCTACGAGCAGTACTTC.

This chain uses TRBV4-1 with TRBJ1-5; D might be TRBD1 (6 bases). Germline lookup yields CDR1 MGHRA and CDR2 YSYEKL. The V end was cut by 1 base, the J end by 4 bases, with 14 bases between. This CDR3 region has 16 residues. This CDR3 is CASSQVWTAQNQPQHF. DNA of the CDR3: TGCGCCAGCAGCCAAGTCTGGACAGCCCAAAATCAGCCCCAGCATTTT.

This clonotype was recorded many times. This sequence joins TRBV2 and TRBJ2-2; TRBD1 is a possible D gene (7 bases). The CDR3 covers 14 residues. The V gene lost 3 bases and the J gene lost 5 bases, with 10 bases spanning the gap. CDR1 is SNHLY, CDR2 FYNNEI, per germline. Written as DNA, the CDR3 is TGTGCCAGCAGTGACAGGGGGAGGACCGGGGAGCTGTTTTTT. Its translation is CASSDRGRTGELFF.

The sample holds many counts of this clonotype. This chain joins TRBV7-9 and TRBJ1-1, with D possibly matching TRBD1 (5 bases). V shed 8 bases and J shed 1 base, with 11 bases lying between them. The CDR3 consists of 13 residues. Germline lookup yields CDR1 SEHNR and CDR2 FQNEAQ (reference sequence). The chain's CDR3 is CASGGTGNTEAFF. The CDR3 region has the DNA TGTGCCAGCGGAGGAACAGGGAACACTGAAGCTTTCTTT.

This chain links TRBV6-6 with TRBJ2-7; D may match TRBD1 or TRBD2 (5 bases each). CDR1 is MNHNY and CDR2 is SVGAGI in the germline V gene (reference sequence). The CDR3 has 16 amino acids. V was cut by 2 bases and J by 3 bases, with 17 bases left in between. This CDR3 reads CASSYPARDGYYEQYF. The CDR3 DNA is TGTGCCAGCAGTTACCCGGCCCGGGACGGATACTACGAGCAGTACTTC.

This clonotype was recorded at least ten times. The chain carries TRBV7-9 and TRBJ2-5, with a tentative D call TRBD2 (6 bases). V shed 8 bases and J shed 3 bases, with 10 bases lying between them. The CDR3 covers 12 residues. Germline CDR1 SEHNR, CDR2 FQNEAQ (reference sequence). Here the CDR3 DNA reads TGTGCCAGCGGAGGGCGGAAAGAGACCCAGTACTTC. It codes for CASGGRKETQYF.

This clonotype was seen at least ten times. J is TRBJ2-7 and V is TRBV19; unclear D gene. Germline V CDR1 and CDR2: LNHDA, SQIVND (reference sequence). The V end lost 5 bases, the J end lost 5 bases, and 19 bases lay between the germline ends. This CDR3 is built from 15 residues. CDR3 region: CASSPYGRLVDEQYF. The CDR3, as DNA: TGTGCCAGTAGTCCCTACGGCCGATTAGTCGACGAGCAGTACTTC.

The V gene is TRBV10-3, the J gene TRBJ2-6, with D uncertain. Germline values: CDR1 ENHRY, CDR2 SYGVKD. Trimming shortened V by 3 bases and J by 4 bases, and 7 bases separated the two germline ends. This CDR3 comprises 14 residues. CDR3 loop: CAISDVGGANVLTF. DNA of the CDR3: TGTGCCATCAGTGATGTGGGGGGGGCCAACGTCCTGACTTTC.

The chain recombines TRBV14 with TRBJ1-1; weak D call: TRBD1 (5 bases). Trimming cost V 8 bases and J 4 bases, with 26 bases left between them. CDR3 size: 17 residues. Germline V gene data show CDR1 as SGHDN and CDR2 as FVKESK. The CDR3 nucleotides read TGTGCCAGCTCACCGGGTTTCTCCGGGGGATTGAGCACTGAAGCTTTCTTT. Translation: CASSPGFSGGLSTEAFF.

This clonotype was recorded at least ten times. The V gene is TRBV7-2, the J gene TRBJ1-3; D not resolved. The germline V and J ends were trimmed by 0 bases and 3 bases, with 3 bases remaining between them. The germline V gene encodes CDR1 SGHTA and CDR2 FQGNSA. The CDR3 runs to 13 residues. In DNA form, the CDR3 reads TGTGCCAGCAGCTTAGCTTTTGGAAACACCATATATTTT. Translated, it gives CASSLAFGNTIYF.

This clonotype has just a few counts. A junction boundary mismatches the germline segment, possibly from a read error. The chain recombines TRBV10-3 with TRBJ1-5; D call uncertain. Germline V gene lookup returns CDR1 ENHRY and CDR2 SYGVKD. This CDR3 is built from 8 residues. The CDR3 reads CAISETGF. CDR3 nucleotides: TGTGCCATCAGTGAAACCGGTTTT.

There are a few counts of this clonotype. The chain employs TRBV27 and TRBJ2-5; 8 bases map to TRBD2. Losses at the gene ends were 0 bases for V and 4 bases for J; bases not matched to a gene: 10. Looked up from germline, CDR1 is MNHEY and CDR2 is SMNVEV (reference sequence). The CDR3 contains 17 residues. Written as DNA, the CDR3 is TGTGCCAGCAGTTTATCGTTGGGACAAGCGGGAGTAGAGACCCAGTACTTC. Amino acid sequence: CASSLSLGQAGVETQYF.

The table lists this clonotype with many counts. V is TRBV24-1 and J is TRBJ1-2; 8 nucleotides agree with TRBD1. The CDR3 length is 12 residues. Unmatched junction bases numbered 2, after V lost 5 bases and J lost 7 bases. Per the germline V gene, CDR1 is KGHDR and CDR2 is SFDVKD. Here the CDR3 reads CATSGTGFGYTF. The CDR3 DNA sequence: TGTGCCACCAGTGGGACAGGGTTTGGCTACACCTTC.

This clonotype was detected ten times or more. This chain uses TRBV20-1 with TRBJ1-1, with 8 bases identical to TRBD1. There are 14 residues in the CDR3. The germline V gene has CDR1 DFQATT and CDR2 SNEGSKA (reference sequence). V lost 4 bases, J lost 5 bases, and 9 bases stayed unmatched. CDR3 coding DNA: TGCAGTGCTATGGTGTCCAGGGGGCTTACTGAAGCTTTCTTT. It specifies CSAMVSRGLTEAFF.

The rearrangement joins TRBV25-1 to TRBJ1-2; 7 nucleotides match TRBD1. CDR1 is MGHDK and CDR2 is SYGVNS in the germline V gene. The CDR3 is 15 residues long. The V segment lost 10 bases and the J segment 4 bases; nucleotides outside the gene matches: 15. Here the CDR3 DNA reads TGTGCCACCCCAAAGTTGGGACAGATTCCCTATGGCTACACCTTC. Its protein is CATPKLGQIPYGYTF.

The chain is built from TRBV29-1 and TRBJ1-2; perhaps TRBD1 as D (6 bases). The CDR3 sequence is 12 residues long. Germline-derived CDR1 and CDR2 are SQVTM and ANQGSEA. With 6 bases removed from V and 4 bases from J, the gap between germline ends came to 12 bases. The CDR3: CSVEQGVYGYTF. The CDR3 nucleotides are TGCAGCGTGGAACAGGGTGTCTATGGCTACACCTTC. Together with reference TRBV29-1 and TRBJ1-2, the CDR3 gives the full variable domain: SAVISQKPSRDICQRGTSLTIQCQVDSQVTMMFWYRQQPGQSLTLIATANQGSEATYESGFVIDKFPISRPNLTFSTLTVSNMSPEDSSIYLCSVEQGVYGYTFGSGTRLTVV.

On this clonotype itself: One base away lies a much larger clone, so this may be a sequencing read error. The CDR3 here is CASSPQSSFPEAQYF. The CDR3 DNA follows: TGTGCCAGCAGTCCACAGAGTTCTTTCCCCGAGGCCCAGTACTTC. The V and J genes are TRBV6-5 and TRBJ2-5, with D unresolved. CDR1 MNHEY and CDR2 SVGAGI come from the germline V gene. V was trimmed by 5 bases and J by 9 bases, leaving 22 bases between them. The CDR3 is 15 amino acids.

This clonotype showed up many times. The chain joins TRBV27 to TRBJ1-2; D unclear. CDR1 is MNHEY, CDR2 SMNVEV, per germline (reference sequence). Trimming took off 5 bases at V and 1 base at J, with 5 bases between the two ends. CDR3 length equals 12 residues. The CDR3 sequence is CASSGGNYGYTF. The DNA for the CDR3 is TGTGCCAGCAGTGGCGGTAACTATGGCTACACCTTC.

This clonotype was counted between two and nine times. This chain uses TRBV4-1 with TRBJ2-7, with TRBD2 matching 10 bases. Germline V gene sequence: CDR1 MGHRA, CDR2 YSYEKL. The CDR3 sequence is 16 residues long. Germline trimming cut 2 bases from V and 4 bases from J; bases unmatched to any gene: 8. CDR3 in DNA: TGCGCCAGCAGCCAATCGCGGGGTAGCGGGAGGTACGAGCAGTACTTC. Amino acids: CASSQSRGSGRYEQYF.

As concerns this clonotype: A junction boundary mismatches the germline segment, possibly from a read error. The chain joins TRBV19 to TRBJ2-2; D tentatively fits TRBD1 or TRBD2 (6 bases each). The germline V gene has CDR1 LNHDA and CDR2 SQIVND (reference sequence). The CDR3 contains 14 residues. CDR3 DNA: TGTGCCAGTAGTGTGGGACATCTTGACGGGGGGCTGTTTTTT. Encoded protein: CASSVGHLDGGLFF.